The 20 T cell receptor beta chains listed next were all sequenced from one sample in a study of response to subunit inactivated influenza vaccine. TCRdb itself ran the RT-PCR reads through MiXCR, one entry per CDR3 protein. This table has about 780,000 distinct CDR3 sequences, 18% appearing once. Specimen: PBMCs from blood, collected 5 days after vaccination. The source is a man aged 45 to 65 who received an inactivated influenza vaccine.

Here the CDR3 DNA reads TGTGCCAGCAGCCAAGACAGGGTATCCTACAATGAGCAGTTCTTC. As protein: CASSQDRVSYNEQFF. The chain has TRBV4-2 and TRBJ2-1; a weak D match, TRBD1 (5 bases). Germline values: CDR1 LGHNA, CDR2 YNFKEQ. This CDR3 comprises 15 residues. Trimming left V 0 bases short and J 1 base short, with 7 bases between.

This chain uses TRBV3-1 with TRBJ2-6; the match to TRBD2 covers 15 bases. Germline V gene data show CDR1 as LGHDT and CDR2 as YNNKEL (reference sequence). J lost 2 bases, V lost 1 base, and 12 bases had no gene match. This CDR3 has 22 amino acids. CDR3 in DNA: TGTGCCAGCAGCCAAGGACGTATTCTGGGACTAGCGGGAGGTACTGGGGCCAACGTCCTGACTTTC. Protein: CASSQGRILGLAGGTGANVLTF.

This clonotype was counted many times. This chain joins TRBV4-3 and TRBJ2-7; TRBD2 matches 7 bases. The CDR3 has 16 residues. Per the germline V gene, CDR1 is LGHNA and CDR2 is YSLEER. J gave up 1 base and V 2 bases, and 8 bases lay outside the gene matches. The CDR3 loop is CASSQQFGGGSYEQYF. CDR3 DNA sequence: TGCGCCAGCAGCCAACAATTCGGCGGGGGATCCTACGAGCAGTACTTC.

V usage is TRBV2 and J usage is TRBJ1-1; D gene unclear. The CDR3 length is 11 residues. From germline, CDR1 is SNHLY and CDR2 FYNNEI. Deletions cut 1 base from V and 11 bases from J, with 8 bases between. The DNA for the CDR3 is TGTGCCAGCAGTGAAGTATGGTCTGCTTTCTTT. This translates into CASSEVWSAFF. The variable domain in full, completed from reference TRBV2 and TRBJ1-1, reads EPEVTQTPSHQVTQMGQEVILRCVPISNHLYFYWYRQILGQKVEFLVSFYNNEISEKSEIFDDQFSVERPDGSNFTLKIRSTKLEDSAMYFCASSEVWSAFFGQGTRLTVV.

This clonotype was observed a few times. The J gene is TRBJ1-1, the V gene TRBV20-1, with D possibly being TRBD1 (5 bases). CDR3 size: 15 residues. With 6 bases removed from V and 2 bases from J, the gap between germline ends came to 19 bases. CDR1 and CDR2 from the germline V gene are DFQATT and SNEGSKA (reference sequence). This CDR3 is CSAKGGTSRNTEAFF. As DNA, the CDR3 is TGCAGTGCCAAGGGAGGGACGAGCCGAAACACTGAAGCTTTCTTT.

This clonotype has just a few counts. The chain links TRBV6-2 or TRBV6-3 to TRBJ2-3, with TRBD2 identical over 10 bases. The CDR3 extends over 15 amino acids. Germline CDR1 MNHEY, CDR2 SVGEGT. V was pared by 6 bases and J by 3 bases, with 6 bases of the junction left unmatched. CDR3 nucleotide sequence: TGTGCCAGCAGGCAATGGACTAGCGGAACAGATACGCAGTATTTT. Its translation: CASRQWTSGTDTQYF.

Note on this clonotype: A read error may account for a junction end that differs from germline. V is TRBV20-1 and J is TRBJ2-7, with a tentative D call TRBD1 (6 bases). The germline V gene encodes CDR1 DFQATT and CDR2 SNEGSKA (reference sequence). The CDR3 has 14 amino acids. In nucleotides, the CDR3 is TGCAGTGCAAGAGGGGGTTTCGGGCCCTACGAGCAGTACTTC. The encoded protein is CSARGGFGPYEQYF.

The chain employs TRBV28 and TRBJ2-3; 8 bases match TRBD1. The CDR3 has 19 residues. With V trimmed by 4 bases and J by 5 bases, 20 bases remained unmatched. CDR1 is MDHEN, CDR2 SYDVKM, per germline. The CDR3 DNA is TGTGCCAGCAGTTCATTGGTCCTTGGGACAGGAAAGTCAAGAGATACGCAGTATTTT. Protein product: CASSSLVLGTGKSRDTQYF.

This clonotype was detected ten times or more. V and J are TRBV5-1 and TRBJ2-1; 7 bases are a match to TRBD1. Looked up from germline, CDR1 is SGHRS and CDR2 is YFSETQ. The junction had 6 bases not matched to a gene; V was cut back by 1 base and J by 8 bases. This CDR3 region has 14 residues. The CDR3 nucleotides read TGCGCCAGCAGCTTGTTGACAGGGAACTATGAGCAGTTCTTC. This gives the protein CASSLLTGNYEQFF. Using reference TRBV5-1 and TRBJ2-1 for the parts outside the CDR3, the full variable domain is KAGVTQTPRYLIKTRGQQVTLSCSPISGHRSVSWYQQTPGQGLQFLFEYFSETQRNKGNFPGRFSGRQFSNSRSEMNVSTLELGDSALYLCASSLLTGNYEQFFGPGTRLTVL.

This clonotype came up a few times. V usage is TRBV28 and J usage is TRBJ2-3, with D possibly TRBD1 on 6 matching bases. The CDR3 loop spans 17 amino acids. Trimming took 3 bases from V and 5 from J, leaving 21 bases between them. Looked up from germline, CDR1 is MDHEN and CDR2 is SYDVKM. The CDR3 sequence is CASSFRGRGLLGDTQYF. The CDR3, as DNA: TGTGCCAGCAGTTTCCGTGGCAGGGGCCTACTAGGAGATACGCAGTATTTT. Supplemented by reference TRBV28 and TRBJ2-3, the full variable domain reads DVKVTQSSRYLVKRTGEKVFLECVQDMDHENMFWYRQDPGLGLRLIYFSYDVKMKEKGDIPEGYSVSREKKERFSLILESASTNQTSMYLCASSFRGRGLLGDTQYFGPGTRLTVL.

The chain employs TRBV5-1 and TRBJ2-2, with D uncertain. Germline values: CDR1 SGHRS, CDR2 YFSETQ. Deletions cut 0 bases from V and 3 bases from J, with 6 bases between. The CDR3 is made up of 14 amino acids. The chain's CDR3 is CASSLGIDTGELFF. CDR3 bases: TGCGCCAGCAGCTTGGGAATTGACACCGGGGAGCTGTTTTTT.

This clonotype has only a few counts. J is TRBJ2-7 and V is TRBV11-2; 8 positions match TRBD2. Germline V gives CDR1 SGHAT, CDR2 FQNNGV. Trimming took 4 bases from V and 5 from J; bases not matched to a gene: 19. This CDR3 region has 18 residues. CDR3 sequence: CASSSSGTRLRYSDEQYF. DNA of the CDR3: TGTGCCAGCAGCTCGTCCGGGACTAGATTGCGGTATTCCGACGAGCAGTACTTC.

This clonotype has a handful of counts. The gene calls are TRBV20-1 and TRBJ2-7; a weak D match, TRBD2 (6 bases). The V and J ends lost 1 base and 6 bases respectively, with 13 bases between them. This CDR3 contains 13 residues. Germline CDR1 DFQATT, CDR2 SNEGSKA (reference sequence). CDR3 DNA sequence: TGCAGTGCTAGAGTCGGGGGAGTCCGCGAGCAGTACTTC. Translation: CSARVGGVREQYF.

This clonotype was picked up many times. The chain links TRBV29-1 to TRBJ2-5; either TRBD1 or TRBD2 may supply D (6 bases each). V was shortened by 6 bases and J by 4 bases, with 15 bases between the two germline ends. Germline CDR1 is SQVTM and CDR2 is ANQGSEA. This CDR3 contains 13 residues. The CDR3 spells CSVGGYQAETQYF. The CDR3 nucleotides read TGCAGCGTGGGGGGCTACCAAGCAGAGACCCAGTACTTC.

The gene calls are TRBV24-1 and TRBJ2-2; 10 nucleotides agree with TRBD1. The CDR3 sequence is 14 residues long. V was clipped by 7 bases and J by 7 bases; unmatched bases: 5. Germline CDR1 and CDR2: KGHDR and SFDVKD. CDR3 sequence: CATRTGGRSGELFF. The CDR3 DNA is TGTGCCACCAGGACAGGGGGCCGTAGCGGGGAGCTGTTTTTT.

This clonotype was seen many times. This chain links TRBV10-3 with TRBJ2-3; D is tentatively TRBD1 or TRBD2 (5 bases each). V lost 4 bases to trimming and J lost 0 bases, with 8 bases between them. This CDR3 region has 14 residues. Germline V lookup: CDR1 ENHRY, CDR2 SYGVKD. CDR3: CAISVGDSTDTQYF. The CDR3 DNA is TGTGCCATCAGTGTTGGGGACAGCACAGATACGCAGTATTTT.

V usage is TRBV11-2 and J usage is TRBJ2-3; a weak D match, TRBD2 (6 bases). V lost 2 bases and J 1 base, leaving 10 bases between the germline ends. Germline assignment: CDR1 SGHAT and CDR2 FQNNGV. The CDR3 loop spans 15 amino acids. CDR3 protein: CASSLRPGGTDTQYF. The CDR3 nucleotides are TGTGCCAGCAGCTTACGCCCGGGAGGCACAGATACGCAGTATTTT.

The V gene is TRBV20-1, the J gene TRBJ2-1; 8 positions agree with TRBD2. Trimming took 2 bases from V and 7 from J; bases not matched to a gene: 10. In germline, CDR1 is DFQATT, CDR2 SNEGSKA (reference sequence). The CDR3 runs to 15 residues. The CDR3 sequence: CSARKAGLAFNEQFF. In nucleotides, the CDR3 is TGCAGTGCTAGAAAGGCTGGACTAGCTTTTAATGAGCAGTTCTTC.

The CDR3 nucleotides are TGCGCCAGCAGCTCGGACTGGGTCAATGGGGAGCAGTTCTTC. Its translation is CASSSDWVNGEQFF. The V and J genes are TRBV5-1 and TRBJ2-1; possible D gene TRBD2, 5 bases. Germline V gives CDR1 SGHRS, CDR2 YFSETQ. The CDR3 has 14 amino acids. Trimming removed 3 bases from V and 10 bases from J, with 17 bases in between.

The J gene is TRBJ2-2, the V gene TRBV27; TRBD1 matches 8 bases. The CDR3 is 14 amino acids. CDR1 and CDR2 from the germline V gene are MNHEY and SMNVEV (reference sequence). The V and J ends lost 4 bases and 6 bases, in that order; junction bases with no gene match: 4. CDR3 DNA sequence: TGTGCCAGCAGTTCGGGCAGGGGGCCCGGGGAGCTGTTTTTT. Encoded protein: CASSSGRGPGELFF.